The TCR beta chain described here comes from a study of OX40 agonist ivuxolimab in advanced cancers. Looking at the study overall: Two cutaneous melanoma patients and one hepatocellular carcinoma patient, three in all, had partial responses. Points from the study as a whole: Blood T cells, both CD4+ and CD8+, expanded clonally by week 6 at 0.1 to 3.0 mg/kg.

Repertoires were generated with immunoSEQ multiplex PCR, while TCRdb's copy carries only in-frame clones and drops some. The sample has about 15,000 clones, 64% seen once; the top ten hold approximately 8.4%. Concerning this clone: The target antigen is unknown.

Autoimmune disease history or systemic immunosuppression was exclusionary. Blood got drawn at baseline, again on cycle 4 day 1, and then on cycle 7 day 1. The sequence was obtained from an adult with an advanced solid tumor such as melanoma, head and neck, liver or kidney cancer. The source material was CD4+ or CD8+ T cells sorted from blood, sampled in a trial of the OX40 agonist ivuxolimab.

The CDR3 loop reads CASSYEDTPLNEQFF. DNA of the CDR3: TGTGCCAGCAGTTACGAGGACACACCTCTCAATGAGCAGTTCTTC. The genes are TRBV6-5 and TRBJ2-1; D perhaps matches TRBD1 (5 bases). Germline CDR1 and CDR2: MNHEY and SVGAGI. CDR3 size: 15 residues. Trimming pared 2 bases from V and 6 bases from J, leaving 14 bases between.